Here is one TCR beta chain with its context. Alpha- and beta-chain coverage of first-strand cDNA came from TRAV- and TRBV-specific primers. A roughly 20-cycle PCR with a constant-region primer and V-primer adapter amplified TCRs. Amplification (by in vitro transcription) was performed on isolated mRNA. One entry per CDR3 protein, called by TCRdb with MiXCR from the reads. Among approximately 14,000 distinct CDR3 sequences listed, roughly 50% were seen once. The data derive from a study of low-dose radiotherapy and immunotherapy resistance in tumors. Across the study: Every two weeks, the protocol called for intravenous cyclophosphamide at 200 mg/m2. It was given one day before each radiation and immunotherapy administration.

Ipilimumab, nivolumab, aspirin, low-dose cyclophosphamide and low-dose radiotherapy were administered to donors. Each eligible patient had an advanced solid tumor, and these tumors lacked tumor-infiltrating lymphocytes. Germline V gene sequence: CDR1 SGHRS, CDR2 YFSETQ. The CDR3 loop spans 13 amino acids. Trimming shortened V by 4 bases and J by 6 bases, and 10 bases separated the two germline ends. The chain is built from TRBV5-1 and TRBJ2-2, with unresolved D. The TCR originated in a human donor with advanced metastatic prostate, ovarian, gallbladder or colorectal cancer (not recorded which). This table probably holds off-target reads from a library built for another chain. CDR3 sequence: CASSPSGSGELFF. In DNA form, the CDR3 reads TGCGCCAGCAGCCCCTCCGGGTCCGGGGAGCTGTTTTTT.